This T cell receptor (beta chain) originates from a study of blood T cell repertoires in COVID-19. Study background: There were acute and convalescent COVID-19 samples, and they came from the United States, Italy and Spain. The cDNA or gDNA used as material had been derived from T cells, B-cell-depleted T cells, or PBMCs.

Ages ranged from about 18 to 89 years, with residence in more than 20 US areas. Cohort 3 recovery required two negative PCRs, clearance, or symptom resolution. Libraries were prepared by immunoSEQ multiplex PCR; TCRdb keeps only in-frame clonotypes and omits some of them. The table shows approximately 300,000 clones, with more than 90% occurring only once. The CDR3 is made up of 16 amino acids. Unmatched junction bases numbered 9, after V lost 3 bases and J lost 0 bases. Germline assignment: CDR1 DFQATT and CDR2 SNEGSKA (reference sequence). The chain employs TRBV20-1 and TRBJ1-2; 8 bases match TRBD1. The sequenced material came from PBMCs or T cells enriched from blood (not recorded which). The receptor's source is a woman aged 25 to 39 who had recovered from COVID-19. CDR3 bases: TGCAGTGCTAGTCCCGGACAGGGATACCCTAACTATGGCTACACCTTC. It yields the protein CSASPGQGYPNYGYTF.